The clone carrying this TCR beta chain was detected a few times. From germline, CDR1 is WNHNN and CDR2 SYGVQD (reference sequence). The CDR3 consists of 16 residues. Trimming cost V 0 bases and J 3 bases, with 14 bases left between them. The sample comes from a study of blood T cell repertoires in COVID-19. Study-wide context: Both acute and convalescent COVID-19 samples were obtained from the United States, Italy and Spain. T cells, B-cell-depleted T cells, or PBMCs provided the cDNA or gDNA that served as material.

Original handling: It was from reference gene primer amplification that nucleated cell counts were estimated. Produced via immunoSEQ multiplex PCR; TCRdb's table is partial and in-frame only. V and J calls and clone size are those listed in that table; D and trimming were worked out from the DNA. This sample carries under 200,000 clones, 80% to 90% of them seen once, and the ten largest clones take around 4.9%. This TCR derives from a woman aged 80 or older with acute or convalescent COVID-19. The chain links TRBV10-1 to TRBJ1-1; possibly TRBD1 for D (6 bases). Sample: peripheral blood. Here the CDR3 DNA reads TGCGCCAGCAGTGAGTCAGGGCTGCGGGGGCACACTGAAGCTTTCTTT. Translation: CASSESGLRGHTEAFF.